This note documents a single T cell receptor (beta chain) sequence. This clone was counted a few times. Its antigen is not yet known. Within one base of it there is no much larger clone, and no base qualities were kept. From each donor, a single peripheral blood sample of approximately 0.11 L on average was drawn into heparinised tubes. A BD FACSAria II was used to sort naive, central memory, regulatory and stem cell-like memory CD4+ T cells with a panel that included CD45RO, CCR7, CD25, CD127, CD95 and CD27. A purity above 95% was achieved for all sorted populations. PBMCs were isolated immediately by Lymphoprep density gradient centrifugation and stained directly without culture. Samples were stained and sorted in pairs, with one healthy donor and one patient per experiment, so that batch effects were minimized. Taken from cysteine to phenylalanine, the CDR3 has 15 residues. This entry keeps only the CDR3 DNA: 45 bases, framed from base 1. CDR1 LGHNA and CDR2 YNFKEQ were looked up in the germline V gene. V loses 4 bases, J loses 3 bases, and the germline ends lie 16 bases apart.

The entire isolated RNA was reverse transcribed using the High Capacity cDNA Reverse Transcription Kit, and thus expressed TCRB transcripts were sequenced. Deep immunoSEQ sequencing was applied to naive, central memory and regulatory T cell samples, giving an average of about 3.7 million total reads per sample. Sorted cells were lysed in RLT buffer and RNA was extracted with DNase-treated RNeasy Micro or Mini kits, depending on cell number. To prevent cross-contamination, each cell subset was processed individually, whereas patient and healthy donor samples were processed jointly. Using the immunoSEQ multiplex PCR, TCRB sequences were amplified from cDNA into 87-bp fragments spanning the CDR3 region. The amplicons were sequenced using the Illumina HiSeq platform. Under the source paper's analysis protocol: Synthetic template baselines were used to correct PCR bias computationally, reads within Hamming distance 2 were collapsed together, and singletons that could not be merged were discarded. Reads were aligned to IMGT to assign V, D and J genes, CDR3 length, and insertions or deletions at six rearrangement sites. Within each subset, clonotype counts were normalized to sorted cell number, after which true diversity and Gini coefficients were computed with the tcR R package. The overlap coefficient, calculated on TCRB nucleotide sequences, was used to measure repertoire sharing. As a proxy for the pre-selection repertoire, out-of-frame TCRB sequences from naive cells were analyzed. TCRdb obtained this table from immuneACCESS and retained in-frame rearrangements with V and J assigned. These tables miss some clones; where compared with another copy, unresolved V genes account for less than half of the shortfall, and the remainder is unexplained. V and J calls and clone size come straight from that table; D and trimming were deduced from the DNA. This sample has 400,000 to 550,000 clones in its table, and about an eighth of those were observed once. The ten largest clones capture over 0.035% of the sample.

The data were obtained in a study of beta chain features in type 1 diabetes (dated by TCRdb to 2017 to 2018). In the study overall: Mean age, gender distribution, total cell number and subset yield were not different between patients and healthy donors. A total of just under 110,000,000 sorted cells were examined across all samples, and RNA yield correlated strongly with the number of cells per subset. The study compared the TCRB repertoires of sorted circulating CD4+ T cell subsets in recently diagnosed type 1 diabetes patients with those in matched healthy donors. Whereas all 30 or so donors provided naive and central memory subsets, regulatory and stem cell-like memory subsets were isolated from just 8 patients and about 8 healthy donors.

The paper's findings and limits, for the study overall: In all four CD4+ subsets, TCRB CDR3 length was moderately but significantly shorter in type 1 diabetes patients. Sequencing cDNA rather than genomic DNA could over-represent highly expressing activated cells, although activation and CD3 levels did not differ between groups. Naive, central memory and regulatory TCRB repertoires appeared to be more similar among patients than among healthy donors. HLA sub-analyses involved small numbers of individuals, so any influence of HLA type on TCRB rearrangement remained unresolved. Fewer insertions and more nucleotide deletions at VDJ recombination sites were observed in patients with type 1 diabetes, implying thymic rearrangement abnormalities. PCR might favor shorter templates, but patient and control samples were amplified and corrected together, so any skew would affect both groups equally.

The rearrangement joined TRBV4-2 to TRBJ2-7; TRBD1 is a weak D gene call, 6 bases matching. This clonotype originated in a woman aged 18-30 years in good health. Material: naive CD4+ T cells from blood. According to the study, the label for this sample's cell subset or site signals: true naive CD4+ T cells. The CDR3 reads CASSPQGKGLYEQYF. The DNA sequence follows: TGTGCCAGCAGCCCACAGGGAAAAGGGCTCTACGAGCAGTACTTC.